Presented here are 27 T cell receptor beta chains from one specimen sequenced in a study of post-analysis software for immune sequencing data. Whole-study findings and limits: In patients, about 5 TRBV segments were more frequent than in controls, with TRBV5-6, TRBV5-1 and TRBV20-1 among them.

TCR beta cDNA libraries included unique molecular identifiers. TCRdb reprocessed the PCR reads with MiXCR, giving one entry per CDR3 protein. The sample contains fewer than 850,000 distinct CDR3 sequences, 25% to 30% of which appear only once. These receptors' antigens are unknown. Sequencing input: blood. Receptors originate from a girl aged 5 to 17 with multiple sclerosis.

The chain employs TRBV2 and TRBJ2-1; 9 nucleotides align to TRBD2. V was clipped by 7 bases and J by 7 bases; unmatched bases: 11. This CDR3 is 15 amino acids long. Germline lookup yields CDR1 SNHLY and CDR2 FYNNEI. CDR3 protein: CASNGGRAEGNEQFF. Written as DNA, the CDR3 is TGTGCCAGCAACGGCGGGAGGGCCGAGGGGAATGAGCAGTTCTTC.

Note on this clonotype: It may be a read error: a sequence one base away is much more abundant. The chain carries TRBV29-1 and TRBJ2-1; D is possibly TRBD1 (5 bases). The DNA end favors TRBJ2-7, so the J call may be wrong. The CDR3 covers 13 residues. Germline V gives CDR1 SQVTM, CDR2 ANQGSEA. CDR3 in amino acids: CSVTTAVYNEQYF. The CDR3 nucleotides are TGCAGCGTGACGACAGCCGTCTACAATGAGCAGTACTTC.

The genes are TRBV24-1 and TRBJ2-5; 8 bases are a match to TRBD1. The CDR3 has 15 residues. CDR1 is KGHDR, CDR2 SFDVKD, per germline. With V trimmed by 4 bases and J by 1 base, 4 bases remained unmatched. This CDR3 is CATSDEGQGQETQYF. Here the CDR3 DNA reads TGTGCCACCAGTGACGAAGGACAGGGCCAAGAGACCCAGTACTTC.

The rearrangement links TRBV27 to TRBJ1-2; tentatively, D is TRBD1 (6 bases). Trimming cost V 6 bases and J 4 bases, with 12 bases left between them. This CDR3 region has 13 residues. Germline CDR1 MNHEY, CDR2 SMNVEV (reference sequence). In DNA, the CDR3 is TGTGCCAGCAGCAATGGACAGAGCTATGGCTACACCTTC. It specifies CASSNGQSYGYTF.

This clonotype was counted a few times. The chain links TRBV18 to TRBJ2-7; the match to TRBD1 covers 9 bases. CDR1 and CDR2 (germline): KGHSH, LQKENI. CDR3 length: 15 amino acids. V shed 3 bases, J shed 6 bases, and the junction held 9 bases outside the gene matches. The CDR3: CASSPGDRERFEQYF. The CDR3 DNA sequence: TGTGCCAGCTCACCCGGGGACAGGGAGAGATTCGAGCAGTACTTC. Based on the CDR3 plus reference TRBV18 and TRBJ2-7, the full variable domain is NAGVMQNPRHLVRRRGQEARLRCSPMKGHSHVYWYRQLPEEGLKFMVYLQKENIIDESGMPKERFSAEFPKEGPSILRIQQVVRGDSAAYFCASSPGDRERFEQYFGPGTRLTVT.

The V and J genes are TRBV27 and TRBJ2-1, with 9 positions matching TRBD2. This CDR3 has 15 amino acids. Germline-derived CDR1 and CDR2 are MNHEY and SMNVEV (reference sequence). The ends lost 4 bases at V and 2 bases at J; junction bases unmatched: 3. The CDR3 sequence: CASSWAGGPYNEQFF. The CDR3 DNA sequence: TGTGCCAGCAGTTGGGCGGGAGGGCCCTACAATGAGCAGTTCTTC.

This clonotype was detected only a few times. V gene TRBV9 combines with J gene TRBJ2-3, with D possibly being TRBD2 (6 bases). The ends were cut back, 0 bases at V and 5 bases at J, with 13 bases in the middle. Germline V CDR1 and CDR2: SGDLS, YYNGEE. The CDR3 runs 15 residues. CDR3 in DNA: TGTGCCAGCAGCGTAGGGGGACTCTGGGGAGATACGCAGTATTTT. Amino acids: CASSVGGLWGDTQYF. The full variable domain, with the rest looked up from reference TRBV9 and TRBJ2-3, is DSGVTQTPKHLITATGQRVTLRCSPRSGDLSVYWYQQSLDQGLQFLIQYYNGEERAKGNILERFSAQQFPDLHSELNLSSLELGDSALYFCASSVGGLWGDTQYFGPGTRLTVL.

This clonotype has more than one count but fewer than ten. V usage is TRBV12-3 or TRBV12-4 and J usage is TRBJ2-1; 7 nucleotides line up with TRBD1. The CDR3 has 16 residues. Unmatched junction bases numbered 10, after V lost 4 bases and J lost 4 bases. The CDR3 DNA is TGTGCCAGCAGTTCTAACCGGGACAGCTTTTACAATGAGCAGTTCTTC. Encoded protein: CASSSNRDSFYNEQFF.

V and J are TRBV28 and TRBJ2-7, with a possible D match to TRBD2 (5 bases). The CDR3 is 14 amino acids. The V and J ends lost 4 bases and 4 bases respectively, with 14 bases between them. Germline assignment: CDR1 MDHEN and CDR2 SYDVKM. The CDR3 spells CASSSRLIRYEQYF. In nucleotides, the CDR3 is TGTGCCAGCAGTTCCCGACTAATTCGGTACGAGCAGTACTTC.

This rearrangement joins TRBV5-1 to TRBJ2-7; 9 bases line up with TRBD1. The length of the CDR3 is 16 residues. The V gene end was trimmed by 3 bases and the J gene end by 7 bases; junction bases not matched to a gene: 14. Germline V gene sequence: CDR1 SGHRS, CDR2 YFSETQ. Written as DNA, the CDR3 is TGCGCCAGCAGCTGGGGGTACCGGGACAGGGAGTCTGAGCAGTACTTC. Translation: CASSWGYRDRESEQYF.

With respect to this clonotype: The missing conserved phenylalanine or tryptophan at the end of this CDR3 makes a read error likely. The chain couples TRBV10-3 to TRBJ2-3; TRBD2 aligns across 9 bases. The V and J ends lost 4 bases and 5 bases, in that order; junction bases with no gene match: 1. The CDR3 extends over 13 amino acids. The V gene's germline CDR1 is ENHRY and CDR2 SYGVKD. The chain's CDR3 is CAISVAGEDTQYL. For the CDR3, the DNA is TGTGCCATCAGTGTAGCGGGAGAAGATACGCAGTATTTG.

The chain recombines TRBV20-1 with TRBJ2-3; 7 bases map to TRBD1. This CDR3 region has 12 residues. CDR1 DFQATT and CDR2 SNEGSKA come from the germline V gene (reference sequence). Trimming cost V 3 bases and J 6 bases; bases outside gene matches: 3. This chain's CDR3 is CSARGRGDTQYF. CDR3 DNA: TGCAGTGCTAGGGGCAGGGGGGATACGCAGTATTTT.

The chain uses TRBV24-1 and TRBJ1-2; possible D gene TRBD1, 6 bases. CDR3 length: 14 amino acids. The V gene lost 3 bases and the J gene lost 2 bases, with 9 bases spanning the gap. Germline CDR1 and CDR2: KGHDR and SFDVKD. The CDR3 loop is CATSDTGRNYGYTF. The CDR3 DNA reads TGTGCCACCAGTGATACAGGGAGGAACTATGGCTACACCTTC.

This clonotype was seen more than once but under ten times. The chain carries TRBV19 and TRBJ1-5; no firm D call. Germline V gene sequence: CDR1 LNHDA, CDR2 SQIVND (reference sequence). CDR3 length: 14 amino acids. Trimming took off 5 bases at V and 2 bases at J, with 10 bases between the two ends. DNA of the CDR3: TGTGCCAGTAGTCCCTCTAACCGCAATCAGCCCCAGCATTTT. Encoded protein: CASSPSNRNQPQHF.

The V call is TRBV6-5, the J call TRBJ2-1; D is possibly TRBD1 (6 bases). The CDR3 is made up of 13 amino acids. Looked up from germline, CDR1 is MNHEY and CDR2 is SVGAGI. The V and J ends lost 6 bases and 3 bases respectively, with 9 bases between them. The CDR3, as DNA: TGTGCCAGCAGAAACAGGGACTACAATGAGCAGTTCTTC. It yields the protein CASRNRDYNEQFF.

This chain links TRBV11-3 with TRBJ2-1; TRBD1 aligns across 7 bases. Germline V gene data show CDR1 as SGHNT and CDR2 as YENEEA. The CDR3 runs 15 residues. Trimming cost V 1 base and J 2 bases; bases outside gene matches: 2. The CDR3 spells CASSLARGTYNEQFF. DNA of the CDR3: TGTGCCAGCAGCTTAGCCAGGGGGACCTACAATGAGCAGTTCTTC. Filled out from reference TRBV11-3 and TRBJ2-1, the complete variable domain reads EAGVVQSPRYKIIEKKQPVAFWCNPISGHNTLYWYLQNLGQGPELLIRYENEEAVDDSQLPKDRFSAERLKGVDSTLKIQPAELGDSAVYLCASSLARGTYNEQFFGPGTRLTVL.

In its sample, this clonotype was seen a few times. The chain joins TRBV28 to TRBJ2-7, with D possibly being TRBD2 (5 bases). The CDR3 extends over 13 amino acids. CDR1 and CDR2 from the germline V gene are MDHEN and SYDVKM. Between the trimmed V and J ends, which lost 3 bases and 3 bases, there was a span of 9 bases. Written as DNA, the CDR3 is TGTGCCAGCAGTTTCTCCGGGATCTACGAGCAGTACTTC. It is translated as CASSFSGIYEQYF.

This clonotype was found a few times. This chain joins TRBV7-9 and TRBJ2-3; maybe TRBD2 (5 bases). This CDR3 region has 14 residues. Per the germline V gene, CDR1 is SEHNR and CDR2 is FQNEAQ (reference sequence). Trimming took 5 bases from V and 5 from J, leaving 14 bases between them. CDR3 loop: CASSHPLAGDTQYF. In DNA form, the CDR3 reads TGTGCCAGCAGCCACCCTCTAGCAGGAGATACGCAGTATTTT.

This clonotype was detected a few times. The chain recombines TRBV5-1 with TRBJ2-1; D is undetermined. Germline assignment: CDR1 SGHRS and CDR2 YFSETQ. The CDR3 contains 19 residues. Trimming took 3 bases from V and 0 from J, leaving 22 bases between them. The CDR3 is CASSSHSGEHRRSYNEQFF. CDR3 nucleotides: TGCGCCAGCAGCTCCCATTCCGGAGAACACAGACGCTCCTACAATGAGCAGTTCTTC.

Note on this clonotype: Since a much larger clone is just one base distant, this may be a read error. The rearrangement links TRBV6-1 to TRBJ1-5; weak D call: TRBD1 (5 bases). Germline V gene data show CDR1 as MNHNS and CDR2 as SASEGT. Trimming left V 8 bases short and J 0 bases short, with 17 bases between. CDR3 length equals 16 residues. The CDR3 reads CASGNLTGYSNQPQHF. DNA of the CDR3: TGTGCCAGCGGTAACCTAACAGGTTATAGCAATCAGCCCCAGCATTTT.

This clonotype was counted only a few times. The gene calls are TRBV10-3 and TRBJ2-7, with D hard to call. The J call may be wrong; the DNA end is better matched by TRBJ2-5. The CDR3 covers 15 residues. CDR1 and CDR2 from the germline V gene are ENHRY and SYGVKD. CDR3 protein: CAISDPGRVRGTQYF. CDR3 nucleotides: TGTGCCATCAGTGATCCGGGCCGAGTCCGTGGGACCCAGTACTTC.

This chain joins TRBV6-2 or TRBV6-3 and TRBJ2-1; 8 bases map to TRBD2. The V and J ends lost 4 bases and 4 bases, in that order; junction bases with no gene match: 6. The CDR3 has 15 amino acids. CDR1 MNHEY and CDR2 SVGEGT come from the germline V gene. CDR3 protein: CASSLSGSTYNEQFF. CDR3 bases: TGTGCCAGCAGTTTAAGCGGGAGCACATACAATGAGCAGTTCTTC.

The chain is built from TRBV27 and TRBJ1-2; 9 bases are shared with TRBD1. J was trimmed by 7 bases and V by 3 bases; bases with no gene match: 6. The CDR3 loop spans 14 amino acids. Germline V gives CDR1 MNHEY, CDR2 SMNVEV (reference sequence). CDR3 protein: CASSLWGQGTGYTF. Written as DNA, the CDR3 is TGTGCCAGCAGTTTGTGGGGACAGGGAACTGGCTACACCTTC.

V is TRBV6-5 and J is TRBJ2-1; 8 positions match TRBD2. Germline CDR1 reads MNHEY; CDR2 reads SVGAGI. This CDR3 region has 17 residues. The ends lost 5 bases at V and 3 bases at J; junction bases unmatched: 12. The CDR3 is CASSHAGYGGDYNEQFF. CDR3 nucleotides: TGTGCCAGCAGTCACGCCGGGTACGGGGGGGACTACAATGAGCAGTTCTTC.

The J gene is TRBJ1-2, the V gene TRBV6-5, with a tentative D call TRBD1 (5 bases). The germline V gene has CDR1 MNHEY and CDR2 SVGAGI. The CDR3 length is 14 residues. The V and J ends lost 0 bases and 4 bases respectively, with 9 bases between them. For the CDR3, the DNA is TGTGCCAGCAGTTACTCCGGGGCGGGCTATGGCTACACCTTC. Translating it yields CASSYSGAGYGYTF.

This clonotype was detected many times. The chain uses TRBV20-1 and TRBJ2-1; possible D gene TRBD2, 5 bases. V lost 6 bases to trimming and J lost 15 bases, with 12 bases between them. The CDR3 sequence is 9 residues long. Germline CDR1 is DFQATT and CDR2 is SNEGSKA (reference sequence). The CDR3 loop reads CSAPFRGFF. DNA for the CDR3: TGCAGTGCCCCATTCCGGGGGTTCTTC.

This chain links TRBV12-3 or TRBV12-4 with TRBJ1-5; D remains ambiguous. Between the trimmed V and J ends, which lost 6 bases and 1 base, there was a span of 22 bases. This CDR3 is 18 amino acids long. CDR3 amino acids: CASSPYLVRVGSNQPQHF. DNA of the CDR3: TGTGCCAGCAGCCCCTATTTGGTGAGGGTGGGAAGCAATCAGCCCCAGCATTTT.